The 11 T cell receptor beta chains below come from one sample, sequenced in a study of blood T cells in healthy people across ages. A second PCR of about 6 to 12 cycles used a sample-barcoded 5' primer and a J-beta primer mix. MiXCR, run by TCRdb on the 5' RACE reads, gives a single entry per CDR3 protein. This table holds about 1.4 million distinct CDR3 sequences, 59% found once. Sequencing used blood. Receptor source: a man aged 18 to 29 in good health.

The chain combines TRBV7-2 with TRBJ2-7; D possibly uses TRBD1 or TRBD2 (5 bases each). Between the trimmed V and J ends, which lost 1 base and 2 bases, there was a span of 15 bases. This CDR3 is built from 16 residues. Germline V gene data show CDR1 as SGHTA and CDR2 as FQGNSA. The CDR3, as DNA: TGTGCCAGCAGCTTAGTTCCGCCGCCGGGGCCCTACGAGCAGTACTTC. It specifies CASSLVPPPGPYEQYF.

V gene TRBV30 combines with J gene TRBJ2-2, with D possibly being TRBD1 (6 bases). This CDR3 comprises 13 residues. V was pared by 5 bases and J by 2 bases, with 9 bases between. Germline V gene sequence: CDR1 GTSNPN, CDR2 SVGIG (reference sequence). The CDR3, as DNA: TGTGCCTGGGAAGGGGGAAACACCGGGGAGCTGTTTTTT. Translation gives CAWEGGNTGELFF.

This clonotype turned up a few times. The V gene is TRBV29-1, the J gene TRBJ2-1; TRBD2 agrees at 13 bases. Trimming took 4 bases from V and 6 from J; bases not matched to a gene: 3. CDR1 and CDR2 (germline): SQVTM, ANQGSEA. This CDR3 contains 14 residues. The chain's CDR3 is CSVGLAGGANEQFF. The DNA of the CDR3 is TGCAGCGTTGGACTAGCGGGAGGCGCCAATGAGCAGTTCTTC.

A few counts support this clonotype. V is TRBV24-1 and J is TRBJ1-2; 9 bases line up with TRBD1. CDR1 KGHDR and CDR2 SFDVKD come from the germline V gene. The CDR3 covers 14 residues. Trimming removed 3 bases from V and 7 bases from J; junction bases left unmatched: 5. The CDR3 DNA is TGTGCCACCAGTGATCCCACAGGGGGCGTTGGCTACACCTTC. Encoded protein: CATSDPTGGVGYTF.

This clonotype was seen only a few times. V is TRBV6-6 and J is TRBJ2-5, with D tentatively TRBD1 or TRBD2 (6 bases each). The germline V gene encodes CDR1 MNHNY and CDR2 SVGAGI (reference sequence). Trimming took 4 bases from V and 11 from J, leaving 20 bases between them. CDR3 length: 14 residues. CDR3 sequence (DNA): TGTGCCAGCAGTTCCGCAGGGCCTCTAGGGGGGCAGTACTTC. Translating gives CASSSAGPLGGQYF.

The rearrangement uses TRBV7-6 and TRBJ2-6; 10 nucleotides line up with TRBD1. Germline V gene lookup returns CDR1 SGHVS and CDR2 FNYEAQ. The CDR3 is 19 amino acids. V dropped 0 bases and J dropped 1; count of bases not matched to a gene: 6. CDR3 residues: CASSLAAGTGASGANVLTF. DNA for the CDR3: TGTGCCAGCAGCTTAGCTGCCGGGACAGGGGCGTCTGGGGCCAACGTCCTGACTTTC.

In this sample, this clonotype turned up a few times. The chain employs TRBV20-1 and TRBJ2-7, with a possible D match to TRBD1 (6 bases). Germline V gene lookup returns CDR1 DFQATT and CDR2 SNEGSKA (reference sequence). V was shortened by 4 bases and J by 5 bases, with 21 bases between the two germline ends. There are 15 residues in the CDR3. The CDR3 region has the DNA TGCAGTGCTATGGTTTTGACAGGTCCTCGGGACGAGCAGTACTTC. Its protein product is CSAMVLTGPRDEQYF.

The V gene is TRBV20-1, the J gene TRBJ1-4, with a weak D call TRBD1 (5 bases). Between the trimmed V and J ends, which lost 5 bases and 5 bases, there was a span of 15 bases. The germline V gene encodes CDR1 DFQATT and CDR2 SNEGSKA (reference sequence). This CDR3 has 14 residues. The CDR3 loop reads CSARVGQLNEKLFF. In DNA, the CDR3 is TGCAGTGCTCGTGTGGGGCAGCTAAATGAAAAACTGTTTTTT.

V usage is TRBV6-5 and J usage is TRBJ2-7, with D perhaps matching TRBD1 (7 bases). Trimming shortened V by 8 bases and J by 4 bases, and 15 bases separated the two germline ends. Germline-derived CDR1 and CDR2 are MNHEY and SVGAGI. CDR3 length: 13 amino acids. The CDR3 loop reads CASGGTAVYEQYF. The CDR3 nucleotides are TGTGCCAGCGGGGGGACAGCCGTTTACGAGCAGTACTTC.

This clonotype was observed a handful of times. The chain couples TRBV29-1 to TRBJ1-2; a weak D match, TRBD1 (5 bases). The CDR3 has 12 residues. The germline V gene encodes CDR1 SQVTM and CDR2 ANQGSEA. The ends were cut back, 3 bases at V and 2 bases at J, with 7 bases in the middle. CDR3 amino acids: CSVDDRNYGYTF. CDR3 sequence (DNA): TGCAGCGTTGACGACAGAAACTATGGCTACACCTTC.

This chain connects TRBV6-1 to TRBJ1-2, with D possibly being TRBD1 (6 bases). The CDR3 runs 15 residues. With 0 bases removed from V and 4 bases from J, the gap between germline ends came to 12 bases. Germline V CDR1 and CDR2: MNHNS, SASEGT. The CDR3, as DNA: TGTGCCAGCAGTGAAGCTGACAGGATCCTCTATGGCTACACCTTC. This encodes CASSEADRILYGYTF.